The present T cell receptor beta chain was sequenced within a study of blood T cell repertoires in COVID-19. Across the whole study: Donors in the United States, Italy and Spain gave samples during acute or convalescent COVID-19. T cells, B-cell-depleted T cells, or PBMCs provided the cDNA or gDNA that served as material.

Original data processing: Estimated nucleated cell counts came from reference gene primer amplification. Method: immunoSEQ multiplex PCR; TCRdb's copy keeps in-frame clones and lacks some. The DNA was the basis for D and trimming; V, J and clone size are from that table. In the table there are some 200,000 clones, about 80% of which are singletons. The V gene's germline CDR1 is SGHRS and CDR2 YFSETQ. V shed 2 bases and J 7 bases; nucleotides not matched to a gene: 8. There are 14 residues in the CDR3. The TCR sequence derives from a human donor with acute or convalescent COVID-19. The donor label of this sample is uncertain. The sample was peripheral blood. The gene calls are TRBV5-1 and TRBJ1-2, with 7 bases lining up with TRBD1. The CDR3 spells CASSLDSGTVGYTF. In DNA, the CDR3 is TGCGCCAGCAGCTTAGATTCAGGGACAGTTGGCTACACCTTC. Based on the CDR3 plus reference TRBV5-1 and TRBJ1-2, the full variable domain is KAGVTQTPRYLIKTRGQQVTLSCSPISGHRSVSWYQQTPGQGLQFLFEYFSETQRNKGNFPGRFSGRQFSNSRSEMNVSTLELGDSALYLCASSLDSGTVGYTFGSGTRLTVV.